Reported below is one T cell receptor beta chain. The antigen is not known. The data belong to a study of T cell repertoires in cytomegalovirus infection. As for the study in general: Researchers turned to recently identified HLA-C-restricted CMV epitopes as well as well-studied HLA-B-restricted ones. It was the public TCR beta signatures that indicated both CMV infection and matching HLA type.

Findings of the study overall: Pooled public TCR beta family frequency picked out CMV carriers with the relevant HLA. Across the ex vivo response, the dominant clonotypes were HLA-C-restricted CMV-specific TCR beta clonotypes.

MiXCR was run by TCRdb on the reads, yielding one entry per CDR3 protein. The data contain a few hundred thousand distinct CDR3 sequences, nearly 35% of them seen just once; the ten biggest clones take up 13%. The J segment lost 5 bases and the V segment lost 2 bases, leaving 5 bases of the junction unmatched. This CDR3 spans 15 amino acids. Germline CDR1 and CDR2: DFQATT and SNEGSKA (reference sequence). The chain is built from TRBV20-1 and TRBJ2-3, with 12 bases that match TRBD2. The source of this sequence is a human donor in good health (CMV status not recorded). Some clones in this sample may be carry-over from other donors' samples. The sample was cultured PBMCs, taken from culture after CMV antigen stimulation. CDR3 DNA sequence: TGCAGTGCTAGATCGACTAGCGGGAGTATAGATACGCAGTATTTT. This sequence encodes CSARSTSGSIDTQYF.